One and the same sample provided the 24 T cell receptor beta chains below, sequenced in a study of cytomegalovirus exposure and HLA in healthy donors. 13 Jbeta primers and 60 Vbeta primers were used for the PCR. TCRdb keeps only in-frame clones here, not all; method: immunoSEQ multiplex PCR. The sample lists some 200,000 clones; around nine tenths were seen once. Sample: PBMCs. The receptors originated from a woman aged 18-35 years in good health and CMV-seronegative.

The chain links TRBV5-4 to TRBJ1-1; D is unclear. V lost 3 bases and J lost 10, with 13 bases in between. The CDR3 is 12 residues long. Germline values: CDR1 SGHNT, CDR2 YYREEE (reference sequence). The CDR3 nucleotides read TGTGCCAGCAGCTACGGGGTTTCGGGAGCTTTCTTT. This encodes CASSYGVSGAFF.

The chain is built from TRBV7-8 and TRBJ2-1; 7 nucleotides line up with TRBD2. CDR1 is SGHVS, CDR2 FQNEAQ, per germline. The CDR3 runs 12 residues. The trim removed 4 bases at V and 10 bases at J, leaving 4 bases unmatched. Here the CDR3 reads CASSSLAGEQFF. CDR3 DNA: TGTGCCAGCAGCTCCTTAGCGGGCGAGCAGTTCTTC.

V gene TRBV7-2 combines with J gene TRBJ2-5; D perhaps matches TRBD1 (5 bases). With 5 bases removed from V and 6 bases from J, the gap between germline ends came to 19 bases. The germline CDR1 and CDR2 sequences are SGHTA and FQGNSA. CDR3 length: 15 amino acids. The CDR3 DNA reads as TGTGCCAGCAGCCGACAGAAGACTGCTCCCCAGACCCAGTACTTC. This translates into CASSRQKTAPQTQYF.

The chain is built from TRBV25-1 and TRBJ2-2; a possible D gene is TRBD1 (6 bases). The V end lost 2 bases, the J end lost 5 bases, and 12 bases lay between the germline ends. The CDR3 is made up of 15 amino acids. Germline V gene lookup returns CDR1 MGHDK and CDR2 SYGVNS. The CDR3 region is CASSERGGRTGELFF. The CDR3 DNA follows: TGTGCCAGCAGTGAAAGAGGGGGACGGACCGGGGAGCTGTTTTTT.

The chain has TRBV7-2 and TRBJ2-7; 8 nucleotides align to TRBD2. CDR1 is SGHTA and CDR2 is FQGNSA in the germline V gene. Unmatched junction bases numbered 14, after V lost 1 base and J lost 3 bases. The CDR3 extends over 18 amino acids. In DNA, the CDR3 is TGTGCCAGCAGCTTAGTCTTTGCGGGGGGCCCTAAACACTACGAGCAGTACTTC. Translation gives CASSLVFAGGPKHYEQYF.

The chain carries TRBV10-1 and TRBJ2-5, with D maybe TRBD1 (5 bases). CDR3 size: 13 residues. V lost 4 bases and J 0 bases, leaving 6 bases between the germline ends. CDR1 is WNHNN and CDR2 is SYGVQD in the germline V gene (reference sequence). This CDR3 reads CASSGQYQETQYF. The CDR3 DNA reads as TGCGCCAGCAGTGGACAGTACCAAGAGACCCAGTACTTC.

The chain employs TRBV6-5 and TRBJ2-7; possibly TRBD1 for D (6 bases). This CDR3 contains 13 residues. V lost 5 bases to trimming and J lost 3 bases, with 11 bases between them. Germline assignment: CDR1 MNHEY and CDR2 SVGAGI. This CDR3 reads CASSPGQLYEQYF. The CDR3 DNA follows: TGTGCCAGCAGTCCGGGACAACTCTACGAGCAGTACTTC.

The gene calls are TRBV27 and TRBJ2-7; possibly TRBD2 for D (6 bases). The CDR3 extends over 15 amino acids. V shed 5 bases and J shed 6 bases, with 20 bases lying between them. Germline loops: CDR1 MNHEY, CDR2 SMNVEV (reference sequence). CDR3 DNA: TGTGCCAGCAGTAACATGGTTCTTCTGGGGGGCGAGCAGTACTTC. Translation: CASSNMVLLGGEQYF.

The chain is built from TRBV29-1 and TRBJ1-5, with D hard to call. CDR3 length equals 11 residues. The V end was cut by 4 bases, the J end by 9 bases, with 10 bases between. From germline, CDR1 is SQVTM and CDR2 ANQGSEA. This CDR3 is CSVGTEGPQHF. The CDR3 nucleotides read TGCAGCGTTGGAACGGAGGGGCCCCAGCATTTT.

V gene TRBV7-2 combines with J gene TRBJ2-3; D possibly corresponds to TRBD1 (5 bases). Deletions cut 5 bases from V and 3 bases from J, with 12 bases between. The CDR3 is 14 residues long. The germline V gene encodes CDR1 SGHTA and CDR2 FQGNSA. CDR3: CASSATRGTDTQYF. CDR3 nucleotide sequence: TGTGCCAGCAGCGCGACAAGGGGAACAGATACGCAGTATTTT. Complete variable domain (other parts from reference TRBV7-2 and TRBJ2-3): GAGVSQSPSNKVTEKGKDVELRCDPISGHTALYWYRQSLGQGLEFLIYFQGNSAPDKSGLPSDRFSAERTGGSVSTLTIQRTQQEDSAVYLCASSATRGTDTQYFGPGTRLTVL.

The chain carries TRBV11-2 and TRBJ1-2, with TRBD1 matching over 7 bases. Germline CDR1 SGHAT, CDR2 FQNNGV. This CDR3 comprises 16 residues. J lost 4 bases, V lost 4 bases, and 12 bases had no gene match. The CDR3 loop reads CASSSVIGQETYGYTF. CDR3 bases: TGTGCCAGCAGCTCAGTGATAGGACAGGAGACCTATGGCTACACCTTC.

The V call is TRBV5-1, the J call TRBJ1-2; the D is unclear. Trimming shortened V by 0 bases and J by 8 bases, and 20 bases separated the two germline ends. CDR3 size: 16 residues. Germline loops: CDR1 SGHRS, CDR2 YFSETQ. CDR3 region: CASSLDLGSPLIGYTF. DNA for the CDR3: TGCGCCAGCAGCTTGGATTTGGGCAGTCCCCTCATCGGCTACACCTTC.

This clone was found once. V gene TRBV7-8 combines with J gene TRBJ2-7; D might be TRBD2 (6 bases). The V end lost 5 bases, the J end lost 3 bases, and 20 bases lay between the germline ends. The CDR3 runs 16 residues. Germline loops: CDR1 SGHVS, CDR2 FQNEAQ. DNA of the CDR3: TGTGCCAGCAGCCCCACTGGAGGGCTAGCGCTCTACGAGCAGTACTTC. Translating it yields CASSPTGGLALYEQYF. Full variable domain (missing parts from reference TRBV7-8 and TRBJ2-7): GAGVSQSPRYKVAKRGQDVALRCDPISGHVSLFWYQQALGQGPEFLTYFQNEAQLDKSGLPSDRFFAERPEGSVSTLKIQRTQQEDSAVYLCASSPTGGLALYEQYFGPGTRLTVT.

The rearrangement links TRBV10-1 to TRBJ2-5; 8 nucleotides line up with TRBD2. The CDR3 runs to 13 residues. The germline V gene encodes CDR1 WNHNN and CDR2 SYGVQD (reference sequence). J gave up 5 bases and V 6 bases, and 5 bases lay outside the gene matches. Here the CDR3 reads CASSLGGRETQYF. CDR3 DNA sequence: TGCGCCAGCAGCCTTGGCGGGAGGGAGACCCAGTACTTC.

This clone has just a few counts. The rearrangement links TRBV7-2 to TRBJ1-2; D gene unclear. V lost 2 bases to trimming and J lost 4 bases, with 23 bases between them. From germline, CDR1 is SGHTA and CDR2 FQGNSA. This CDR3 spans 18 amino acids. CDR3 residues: CASSLSRPSTANSYGYTF. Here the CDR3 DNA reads TGTGCCAGCAGCTTATCACGCCCGTCTACCGCAAATTCCTATGGCTACACCTTC.

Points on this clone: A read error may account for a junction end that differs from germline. CDR3 in amino acids: CASSLAGGGGNEQFF. DNA of the CDR3: TGTGCCAGCAGTTTAGCGGGAGGGGGTGGCAATGAGCAGTTCTTC. This sequence joins TRBV11-3 and TRBJ2-1; TRBD2 agrees at 11 bases. The CDR3 spans 15 residues. Germline assignment: CDR1 SGHNT and CDR2 YENEEA.

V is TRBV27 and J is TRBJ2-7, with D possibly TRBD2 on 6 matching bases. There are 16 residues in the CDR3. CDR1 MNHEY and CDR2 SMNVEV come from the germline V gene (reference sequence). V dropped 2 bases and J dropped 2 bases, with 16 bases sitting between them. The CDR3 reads CASSLGSGTPAYEQYF. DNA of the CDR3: TGTGCCAGCAGTTTAGGCTCCGGGACTCCGGCCTACGAGCAGTACTTC.

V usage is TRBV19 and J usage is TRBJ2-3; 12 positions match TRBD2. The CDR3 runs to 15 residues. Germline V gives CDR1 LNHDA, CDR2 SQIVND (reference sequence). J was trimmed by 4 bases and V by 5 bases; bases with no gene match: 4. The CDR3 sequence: CASSLSSGRADTQYF. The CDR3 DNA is TGTGCCAGTAGTTTGTCTAGCGGGAGGGCAGATACGCAGTATTTT.

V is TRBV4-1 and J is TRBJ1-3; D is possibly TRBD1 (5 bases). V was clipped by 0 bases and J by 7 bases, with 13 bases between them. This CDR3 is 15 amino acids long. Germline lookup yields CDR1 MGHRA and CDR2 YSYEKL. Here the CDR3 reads CASSQERAGFNTIYF. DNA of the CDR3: TGCGCCAGCAGCCAAGAAAGGGCAGGGTTCAACACCATATATTTT.

CDR3 nucleotides: TGCGCCAGGCTAGGGGGCGCGTGGCATCAGCCCCAGCATTTT. This codes for CARLGGAWHQPQHF. V usage is TRBV5-1 and J usage is TRBJ1-5, with 7 positions matching TRBD1. Germline-derived CDR1 and CDR2 are SGHRS and YFSETQ. The CDR3 has 14 amino acids. V lost 8 bases to trimming and J lost 5 bases; unmatched junction nucleotides: 10.

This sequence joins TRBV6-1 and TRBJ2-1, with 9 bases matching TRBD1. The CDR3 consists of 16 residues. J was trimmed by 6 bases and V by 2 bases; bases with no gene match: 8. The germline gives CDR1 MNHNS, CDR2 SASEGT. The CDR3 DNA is TGTGCCAGCAGTGAACTCAGGGACAGGGTTGGCAATGAGCAGTTCTTC. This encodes CASSELRDRVGNEQFF.

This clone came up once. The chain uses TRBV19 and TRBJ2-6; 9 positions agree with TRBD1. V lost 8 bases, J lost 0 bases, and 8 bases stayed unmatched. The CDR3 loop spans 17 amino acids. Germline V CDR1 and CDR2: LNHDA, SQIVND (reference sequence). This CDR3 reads CASHDGTGISGANVLTF. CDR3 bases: TGTGCCAGTCATGACGGGACAGGGATCTCTGGGGCCAACGTCCTGACTTTC.

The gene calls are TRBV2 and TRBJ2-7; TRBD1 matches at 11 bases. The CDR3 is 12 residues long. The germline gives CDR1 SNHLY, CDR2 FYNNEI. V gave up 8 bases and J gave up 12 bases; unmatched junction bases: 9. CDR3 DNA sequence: TGTGCCAGCGGCCCCGGGACAGGGGGAACGTACTTC. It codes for CASGPGTGGTYF.

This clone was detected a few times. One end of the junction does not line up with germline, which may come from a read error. This CDR3 is CASKDRVLQGTQYF. DNA of the CDR3: TGTGCCAGCAAGGACAGGGTGCTCCAAGGGACCCAGTACTTC. The V call is TRBV7-2, the J call TRBJ2-5; TRBD1 agrees at 8 bases. Germline CDR1 SGHTA, CDR2 FQGNSA. The CDR3 sequence is 14 residues long. The full variable domain, completed using reference TRBV7-2 and TRBJ2-5, is GAGVSQSPSNKVTEKGKDVELRCDPISGHTALYWYRQSLGQGLEFLIYFQGNSAPDKSGLPSDRFSAERTGGSVSTLTIQRTQQEDSAVYLCASKDRVLQGTQYFGPGTRLLVL.